This TCR beta chain was recorded in a study of cytomegalovirus exposure and HLA in healthy donors. Study-wide results and caveats: Presence/absence comparisons presumed near-even sequencing depth among donors.

V was pared by 7 bases and J by 5 bases, with 7 bases of the junction left unmatched. Germline V lookup: CDR1 ENHRY, CDR2 SYGVKD. This CDR3 is built from 13 residues. To note about this clone: Its specificity is not known.

The PCR employed 60 Vbeta primers together with 13 Jbeta primers. Sequenced by immunoSEQ multiplex PCR; TCRdb stores in-frame clones only, minus some. Listed are approximately 110,000 clones; approximately 2.6% falls within the top ten. The specimen sequenced was PBMCs. V is TRBV10-3 and J is TRBJ2-5; TRBD2 aligns across 7 bases. This clonotype was sampled from a man aged 25 to 40 in good health and CMV-seronegative. CDR3 DNA: TGTGCCATCAAGGCGGGAGAGGAGGAGACCCAGTACTTC. It encodes CAIKAGEEETQYF.